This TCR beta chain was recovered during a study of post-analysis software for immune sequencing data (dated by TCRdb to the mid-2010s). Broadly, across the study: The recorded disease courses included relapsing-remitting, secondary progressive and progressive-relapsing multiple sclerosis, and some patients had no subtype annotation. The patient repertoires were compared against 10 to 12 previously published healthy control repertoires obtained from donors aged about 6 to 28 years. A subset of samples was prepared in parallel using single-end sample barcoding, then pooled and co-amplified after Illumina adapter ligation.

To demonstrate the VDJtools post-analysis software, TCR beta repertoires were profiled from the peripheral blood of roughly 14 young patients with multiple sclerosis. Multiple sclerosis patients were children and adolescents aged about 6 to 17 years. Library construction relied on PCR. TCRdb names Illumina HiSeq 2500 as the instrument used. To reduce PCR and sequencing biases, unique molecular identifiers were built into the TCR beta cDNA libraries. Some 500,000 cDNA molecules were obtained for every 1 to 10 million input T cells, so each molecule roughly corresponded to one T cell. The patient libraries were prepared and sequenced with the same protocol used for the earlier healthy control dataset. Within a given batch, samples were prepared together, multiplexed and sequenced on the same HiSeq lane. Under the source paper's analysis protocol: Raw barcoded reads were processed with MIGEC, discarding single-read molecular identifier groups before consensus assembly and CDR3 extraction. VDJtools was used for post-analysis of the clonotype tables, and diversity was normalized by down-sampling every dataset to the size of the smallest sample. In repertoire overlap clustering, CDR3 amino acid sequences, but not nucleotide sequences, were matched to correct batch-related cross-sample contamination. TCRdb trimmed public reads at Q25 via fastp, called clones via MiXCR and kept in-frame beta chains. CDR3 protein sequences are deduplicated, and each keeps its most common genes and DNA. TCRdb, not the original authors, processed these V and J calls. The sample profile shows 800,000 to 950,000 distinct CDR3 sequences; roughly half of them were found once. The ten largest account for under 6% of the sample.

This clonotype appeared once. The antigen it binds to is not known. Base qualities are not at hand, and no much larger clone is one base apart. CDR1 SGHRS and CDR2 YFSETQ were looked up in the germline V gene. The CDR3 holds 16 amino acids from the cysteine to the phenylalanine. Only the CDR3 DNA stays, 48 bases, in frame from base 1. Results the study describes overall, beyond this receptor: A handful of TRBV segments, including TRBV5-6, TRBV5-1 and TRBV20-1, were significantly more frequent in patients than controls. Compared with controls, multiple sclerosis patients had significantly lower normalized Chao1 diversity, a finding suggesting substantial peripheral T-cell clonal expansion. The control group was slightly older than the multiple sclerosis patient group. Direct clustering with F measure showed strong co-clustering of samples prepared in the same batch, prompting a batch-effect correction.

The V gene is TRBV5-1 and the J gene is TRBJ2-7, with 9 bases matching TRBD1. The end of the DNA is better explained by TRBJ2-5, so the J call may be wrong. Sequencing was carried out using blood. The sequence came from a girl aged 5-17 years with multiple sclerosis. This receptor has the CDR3 CASSLGAPGQGETQYF. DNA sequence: TGCGCCAGCAGCTTGGGAGCCCCGGGACAGGGTGAGACCCAGTACTTC.